This TCR beta chain was documented in a study of identical twins. The CDR3 is made up of 17 amino acids. The J segment lost 4 bases and the V segment lost 4 bases, leaving 12 bases of the junction unmatched. Germline values: CDR1 SGHRS, CDR2 YFSETQ. TCRdb re-analysed the 5' RACE reads in MiXCR, keeping a single row per CDR3 protein. The data contain some 730,000 distinct CDR3 sequences, approximately 18% of them singletons. The sample also formed part of further work on T cells expressing NK-cell markers.

The receptor was isolated from a woman under 30 in good health. The chain joins TRBV5-1 to TRBJ2-2; TRBD2 matches at 8 bases. The sequenced sample was PBMCs. CDR3 region: CASSPGTRVYLTGELFF. CDR3 DNA sequence: TGCGCCAGCAGCCCTGGGACTAGAGTTTATCTCACCGGGGAGCTGTTTTTT.